The T cell receptor beta chain described here comes from a study of cytomegalovirus exposure and HLA in healthy donors. Primers for the PCR totalled 60 Vbeta and 13 Jbeta. The assay was immunoSEQ multiplex PCR, and TCRdb's table has in-frame clones only and misses some. In the table there are about 120,000 clones, 50% to 80% of which are singletons. Findings of the study overall: Upon later analysis, HLA-associated TCR beta chains proved more clonally expanded than other, equally common chains.

Trimming stripped 4 bases from V and 0 bases from J, with 10 bases between. This CDR3 has 15 residues. The germline V gene has CDR1 SEHNR and CDR2 FQNEAQ (reference sequence). As regards this clone: What it binds is unknown.

The source of this sequence is a woman in her thirties or forties in good health and CMV-seropositive. The genes are TRBV7-9 and TRBJ1-5; perhaps TRBD1 as D (5 bases). The specimen sequenced was PBMCs. The CDR3 DNA follows: TGTGCCAGCAGCTCGGGGGAGTATAGCAATCAGCCCCAGCATTTT. This sequence encodes CASSSGEYSNQPQHF.